This TCR beta chain was documented in a study of CXCR3-negative and CXCR3-positive naive CD8 T cells. General observations from the study: Against CXCR3-negative naive cells, CXCR3-positive naive cells showed more hydrophobic TRB CDR3s. Similar levels of surface CD5 were seen between naive subsets; TCR strength was inferred from TRB CDR3 properties.

A CD45RO-CCR7+CD27+CD95- phenotype identified naive CD8+ T cells. On this clonotype: Its antigen is unidentified.

UMI-labeled 5' RACE TRB cDNA libraries were prepared from the cells. Each CDR3 protein gets one entry in TCRdb, which reprocessed the 5' RACE reads and gives no DNA. The sample spans some 100,000 distinct CDR3 sequences; the ten largest clones claim approximately 0.36%. The CDR3 is made up of 15 amino acids. Germline V lookup: CDR1 MGHRA, CDR2 YSYEKL. Sequenced material: naive CXCR3+ CD8+ T cells from blood. As for subset: CD45RO-CCR7+CD27+CD95- naive CD8+ T cells expressing CXCR3 (TNR3+). This clonotype was sampled from a human donor in good health. Some clones in this sample may be carry-over from other donors' samples. V is TRBV4-1 and J is TRBJ1-1; TCRdb's D call, TRBD1, is unchecked because there is no DNA. The CDR3 sequence: CASSQDTGGGTEAFF.